This T cell receptor (beta chain) was sequenced in a study of early T cells in non-severe SARS-CoV-2 infection. TCRdb redid the calling of the 5' RACE reads with MiXCR, one entry per CDR3 protein. This repertoire shows tens of thousands of distinct CDR3 sequences, 5% to 5.5% found once; its top ten account for about 4%. This clonotype was seen a handful of times. Germline values: CDR1 SGHTA, CDR2 FQGNSA. V shed 0 bases and J shed 1 base, with 9 bases lying between them. This CDR3 comprises 15 residues. The genes are TRBV7-2 and TRBJ1-1, with a possible D match to TRBD1 (6 bases). The clonotype was recovered from an adult who was a healthcare worker with PCR-confirmed SARS-CoV-2 infection or an uninfected control (not recorded which). The specimen was whole blood. CDR3 in amino acids: CASSLAPRGNTEAFF. The CDR3 DNA reads as TGTGCCAGCAGCTTAGCCCCCAGGGGGAACACTGAAGCTTTCTTT. Full variable domain (outside the CDR3, taken from reference TRBV7-2 and TRBJ1-1): GAGVSQSPSNKVTEKGKDVELRCDPISGHTALYWYRQSLGQGLEFLIYFQGNSAPDKSGLPSDRFSAERTGGSVSTLTIQRTQQEDSAVYLCASSLAPRGNTEAFFGQGTRLTVV.